This T cell receptor beta chain was sequenced for a study of cytomegalovirus exposure and HLA in healthy donors. Both 60 Vbeta primers and 13 Jbeta primers went into the PCR. Sequencing was performed with immunoSEQ multiplex PCR; in TCRdb, only in-frame clones are kept and a portion is missing. Of 120,000 or so clones listed, more than 80% are singletons. V lost 3 bases to trimming and J lost 3 bases, with 9 bases between them. Germline V gives CDR1 LNHDA, CDR2 SQIVND (reference sequence). The CDR3 is 13 residues long. Material: PBMCs. V usage is TRBV19 and J usage is TRBJ2-7; weak D call: TRBD1 (6 bases). This sequence was found in a man in his forties or fifties in good health and CMV-seronegative. The chain's CDR3 is CASSMGQIYEQYF. CDR3 DNA sequence: TGTGCCAGTAGTATGGGACAAATCTACGAGCAGTACTTC. Filled out from reference TRBV19 and TRBJ2-7, the complete variable domain reads DGGITQSPKYLFRKEGQNVTLSCEQNLNHDAMYWYRQDPGQGLRLIYYSQIVNDFQKGDIAEGYSVSREKKESFPLTVTSAQKNPTAFYLCASSMGQIYEQYFGPGTRLTVT.